The entry below describes one T cell receptor (beta chain). Its recognized antigen is unknown. No much larger clone exists at a distance of one base, and base qualities are not known. This sample stems from a study of blood T cell repertoires in COVID-19 (dated by TCRdb to 2018 to 2020). Study-level background: Collaborator samples came from the United States, Italy and Spain and covered acute and convalescent phases of COVID-19. The prospective study material was composed of cDNA or gDNA derived from T cells, B-cell-depleted T cells, or PBMCs. Deeply sampled blood TCRbeta repertoires from subjects exposed to, actively infected with, or recovered from COVID-19 were included in the dataset. The repertoires were released in a freely available public database intended as a resource for research on the immune response to SARS-CoV-2. The samples were drawn from the first 160 participants of the ongoing ImmuneRACE study and from 950 to 1,500 subjects provided by 6 global collaborators. Nearly every sample came with metadata listing a de-identified subject ID, COVID-19 status, age in years and sex. HLA class I and class II types, where available, came from metadata supplied by the sample provider rather than from assay-based typing. What the research found in general, with its limitations: Clinical and demographic metadata were provided uncurated, with the amount varying by source and participant.

The immunoSEQ Assay, a bias-controlled multiplex PCR, was used to amplify TCRbeta CDR3 regions from genomic DNA. The original methods were these. The number of nucleated cells in each sample was estimated by amplification of reference gene primers within the assay. To quantify the absolute abundance of each unique TCRbeta CDR3 rearrangement, sequence reads were collapsed and filtered. For each sample, productive Simpson clonality was calculated by taking the square root of Simpson's diversity index across productive rearrangements. TCRdb took over this immuneACCESS table, retaining in-frame rearrangements with V and J assigned. Such tables are incomplete; in checked studies, under half of the missing clones stem from an unresolved V gene, and the remainder is unexplained. Clone size and V and J calls were adopted from that table, with D and trimming inferred from the DNA. The sample data list roughly 200,000 clones, and roughly 86% of these were observed just once. The ten top clones hold 1.5% to 2% of the sample.

Counted from cysteine to phenylalanine, this CDR3 has 15 amino acids. Just CDR3 DNA is preserved here, 45 bases in frame from base 1. Looking up the germline V gene yields CDR1 SGHRS and CDR2 YFSETQ. The germline V end is reduced by 3 bases and the J end by 5 bases; junction bases left unmatched: 6. Collaborating institutions collected whole blood in K2EDTA tubes following their own protocols. For TCRbeta analysis, collaborator samples were shipped as frozen whole blood, as isolated PBMCs, or as DNA extracted from either sample type. Sequencing was performed on peripheral blood. The V gene is TRBV5-1 and the J gene is TRBJ2-1; 9 junctional bases match TRBD1. This receptor was identified in a man aged 18 to 30 with active or convalescent COVID-19. DNA sequence: TGCGCCAGCAGCTCCGGACAGGGGTATAACAATGAGCAGTTCTTC. It translates as CASSSGQGYNNEQFF.